The TCR beta chain described here comes from a study of blood T cell repertoires in COVID-19. Across the study: Both acute and convalescent COVID-19 samples were obtained from the United States, Italy and Spain. The analysed material was cDNA or gDNA that came from T cells, B-cell-depleted T cells, or PBMCs.

Original processing methods: Nucleated cell number was recorded as an estimate derived from reference gene primer amplification. Assay used: immunoSEQ multiplex PCR; TCRdb lists only in-frame clones, some missing. V and J calls and clone size are given by that table; D and trimming were obtained from the DNA. The sample holds about 53,000 clones; approximately 80% are singletons and the top ten take 13% to 15%. This CDR3 contains 13 residues. Germline V lookup: CDR1 SNHLY, CDR2 FYNNEI. V dropped 4 bases and J dropped 2 bases, with 8 bases sitting between them. This sequence was found in a human donor in a cohort sampled during active COVID-19. The chain employs TRBV2 and TRBJ1-1; D not certain. Sequencing input: peripheral blood. CDR3 sequence: CASSAELNTEAFF. CDR3 bases: TGTGCCAGCAGTGCGGAGCTTAACACTGAAGCTTTCTTT.